This is a list of T cell receptor beta chains from one sample in a study of metastatic and nonmetastatic thyroid tumors. TCRdb reassembled clones from the PCR reads with MiXCR. The sample has about 20,000 clones, 34% seen once. Material: tumor tissue. Receptors originate from a male donor with papillary thyroid cancer or a benign thyroid nodule (not recorded which). Some clones in this sample may be carry-over from other donors' samples. The CDR3 runs from the conserved cysteine through the conserved F or W.

cdr3_aa | v_call
CSVRDKGEGVVAFF | TRBV20-1
CASRLLTGYSGGYTF | TRBV2
CASSPVGTVDSSYNSPLHF | TRBV18
CASSLVQASGSPLHF | TRBV5-1
CASSVELAGANVLTF | TRBV9
CASNEGGRTDTQYF | TRBV9
CASSPARTSGRQETQYF | TRBV9
CSAKTSGRAGNIQYF | TRBV20-1
CASSPLRLAGGDLRTDTQYF | TRBV18
CATSDLREDTDTQYF | TRBV24-1
CASSQTATANQPQHF | TRBV18
CASSSTAGTGKRYSNQPQHF | TRBV28
CASCLIAGPNSEQFF | TRBV7-3
CASRRTRQGEKLFF | TRBV6-1
CSALRQGSYEQYF | TRBV20-1
CRATPIRDRGPGVTGELFF | TRBV20-1
CASSLGPGNHQPQHF | TRBV5-1
CASSNDLLGGSQRYF | TRBV5-1
CASSLGGAGVGYTF | TRBV5-4
CAWNLGDISSYEQYF | TRBV30
CASSFQGDQEEYF | TRBV27
CASHGGEKLFF | TRBV5-1
CSASGTSVMSYYEQYF | TRBV20-1
CASSTRQPYEQYF | TRBV12-3/TRBV12-4
CSARSGQGAGGQPQHF | TRBV20-1
CASGVRVSQNYGYTF | TRBV6-1
CASSLSMGSETQYF | TRBV27
CASVRSGGQGTEAFF | TRBV6-1
CASSDPYEQYF | TRBV30
CAASPRRGADTHYF | TRBV6-1
CASSAQGDRGETQYF | TRBV7-9
CASSQDINSPNGYTF | TRBV4-1
CASVTRGSQFF | TRBV27
CASSLQTSTYEQYF | TRBV5-1
CASSTLGFGGNTEAFF | TRBV28
CASSPLAGVNTGELFF | TRBV6-1
CASSDLALGRTEAFF | TRBV5-6
CASKDCPYYGYTF | TRBV2
CASSESPLASGYEQYF | TRBV6-1
CASSFRVGETQYF | TRBV5-1
CASRPGQLQETQYF | TRBV6-1
CASSEKGEQYF | TRBV2
CASSQDGDSTGANVLTF | TRBV4-2
CASSLKKTVLNTGELFF | TRBV11-1
CASSFPASGVNEQFF | TRBV7-8
CASRPSRGTTEAFF | TRBV6-1
CASSSTEQETQYF | TRBV6-2/TRBV6-3
CASSLLGTGDNTEAFF | TRBV7-3
CDSSVAVADTDTQYF | TRBV9
CASSLDTSNYGYTF | TRBV7-8
CSARAGGVGYEQYF | TRBV20-1
CASSIGSASGSVEQYF | TRBV19
CAIRQWASGANVLTF | TRBV6-1
CASSFLGTGVVGGTEAFF | TRBV5-1
CASCQGHGLPLHF | TRBV10-2